This TCR beta chain was identified in a study of identifying expanded T cells in peripheral blood. Broader study findings: Variance in clone template counts between approximately two-week samples significantly increased with total template count across all healthy donors.

Only in-frame clones appear in the TCRdb table, and some are missing; sequencing was by immunoSEQ multiplex PCR. This table holds about 58,000 clones, approximately 89% found once. Collection occurred without any documented infections or immune events in donors. As to this clone: The antigen is unknown.

Sequencing was performed on blood. This TCR was sampled from a person aged 18 to 75 in good health.

The CDR3 is CASSDPGLAGIEQYF. The CDR3 DNA follows: TGTGCCAGCAGTGATCCGGGACTAGCGGGGATCGAGCAGTACTTC. The gene calls are TRBV6-1 and TRBJ2-7, with 13 bases aligning to TRBD2. V gave up 3 bases and J gave up 6 bases; unmatched junction bases: 5. CDR1 MNHNS and CDR2 SASEGT come from the germline V gene. This CDR3 is 15 amino acids long.